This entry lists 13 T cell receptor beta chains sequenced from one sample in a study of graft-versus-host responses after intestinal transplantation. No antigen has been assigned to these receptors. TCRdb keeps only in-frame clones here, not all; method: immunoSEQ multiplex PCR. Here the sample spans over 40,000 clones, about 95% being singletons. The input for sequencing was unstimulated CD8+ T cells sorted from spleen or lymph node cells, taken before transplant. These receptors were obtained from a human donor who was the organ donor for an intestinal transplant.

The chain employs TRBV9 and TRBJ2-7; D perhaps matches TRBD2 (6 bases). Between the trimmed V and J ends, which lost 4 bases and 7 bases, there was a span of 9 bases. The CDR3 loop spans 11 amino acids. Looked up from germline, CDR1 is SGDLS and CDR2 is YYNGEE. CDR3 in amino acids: CASSPRGEQYF. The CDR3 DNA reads TGTGCCAGCAGCCCGCGGGGAGAGCAGTACTTC. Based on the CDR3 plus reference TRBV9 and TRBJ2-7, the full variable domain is DSGVTQTPKHLITATGQRVTLRCSPRSGDLSVYWYQQSLDQGLQFLIQYYNGEERAKGNILERFSAQQFPDLHSELNLSSLELGDSALYFCASSPRGEQYFGPGTRLTVT.

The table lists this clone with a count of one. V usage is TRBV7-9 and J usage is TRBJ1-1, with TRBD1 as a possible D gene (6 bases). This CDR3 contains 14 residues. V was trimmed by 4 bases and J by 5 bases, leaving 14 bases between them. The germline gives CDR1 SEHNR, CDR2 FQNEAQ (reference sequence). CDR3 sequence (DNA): TGTGCCAGCAGCTCAGCATCAACAGGGACTGAAGCTTTCTTT. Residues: CASSSASTGTEAFF.

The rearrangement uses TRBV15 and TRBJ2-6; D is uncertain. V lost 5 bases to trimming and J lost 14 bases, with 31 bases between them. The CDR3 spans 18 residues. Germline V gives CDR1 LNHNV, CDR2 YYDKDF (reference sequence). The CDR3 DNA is TGTGCCACCAGCGCATTTGGAAGTGTGACAAAGTCGGGCCAACTCCTGACTTTC. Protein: CATSAFGSVTKSGQLLTF. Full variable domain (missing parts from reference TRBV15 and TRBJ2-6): DAMVIQNPRYQVTQFGKPVTLSCSQTLNHNVMYWYQQKSSQAPKLLFHYYDKDFNNEADTPDNFQSRRPNTSFCFLDIRSPGLGDTAMYLCATSAFGSVTKSGQLLTFGAGSRLTVL.

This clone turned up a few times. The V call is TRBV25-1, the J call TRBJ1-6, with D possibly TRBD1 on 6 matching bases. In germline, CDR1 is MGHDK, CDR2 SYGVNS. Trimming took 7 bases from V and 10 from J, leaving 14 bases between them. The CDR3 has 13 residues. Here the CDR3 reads CASNHRESSPLHF. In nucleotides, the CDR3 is TGTGCCAGCAACCACAGGGAAAGCTCACCCCTCCACTTT.

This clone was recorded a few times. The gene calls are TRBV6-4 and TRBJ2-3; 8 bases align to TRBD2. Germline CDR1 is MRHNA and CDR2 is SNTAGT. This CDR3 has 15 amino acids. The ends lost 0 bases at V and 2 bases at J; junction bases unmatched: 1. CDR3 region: CASSDSGGATDTQYF. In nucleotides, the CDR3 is TGTGCCAGCAGTGACTCCGGGGGGGCCACAGATACGCAGTATTTT.

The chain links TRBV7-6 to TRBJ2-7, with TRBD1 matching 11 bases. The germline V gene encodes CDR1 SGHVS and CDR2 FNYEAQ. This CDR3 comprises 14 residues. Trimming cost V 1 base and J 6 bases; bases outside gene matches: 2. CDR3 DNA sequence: TGTGCCAGCAGCTTAGAGGGGACAGGGGGCGAGCAGTACTTC. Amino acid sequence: CASSLEGTGGEQYF.

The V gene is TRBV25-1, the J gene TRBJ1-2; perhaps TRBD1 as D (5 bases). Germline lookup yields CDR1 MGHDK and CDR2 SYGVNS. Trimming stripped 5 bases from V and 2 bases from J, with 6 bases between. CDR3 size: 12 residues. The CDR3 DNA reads TGTGCCAGCAGTAAGGGGAACTATGGCTACACCTTC. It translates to CASSKGNYGYTF.

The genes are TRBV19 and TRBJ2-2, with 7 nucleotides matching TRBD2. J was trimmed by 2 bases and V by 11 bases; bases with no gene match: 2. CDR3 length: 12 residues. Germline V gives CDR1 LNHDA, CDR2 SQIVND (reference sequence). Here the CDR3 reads CAGRGNTGELFF. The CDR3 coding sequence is TGTGCCGGGAGGGGAAACACCGGGGAGCTGTTTTTT.

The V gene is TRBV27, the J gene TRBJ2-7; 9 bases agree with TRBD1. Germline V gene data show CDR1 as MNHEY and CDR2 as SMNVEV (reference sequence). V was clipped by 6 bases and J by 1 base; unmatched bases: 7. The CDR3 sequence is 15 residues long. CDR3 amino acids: CASSYGTGPSYEQYF. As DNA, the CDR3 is TGTGCCAGCAGCTATGGGACAGGGCCTTCCTACGAGCAGTACTTC.

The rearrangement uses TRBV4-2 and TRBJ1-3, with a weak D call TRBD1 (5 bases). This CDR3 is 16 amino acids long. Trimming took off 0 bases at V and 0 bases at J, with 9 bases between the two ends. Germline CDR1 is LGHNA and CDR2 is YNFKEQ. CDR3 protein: CASSQDRGSSGNTIYF. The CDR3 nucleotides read TGTGCCAGCAGCCAAGACCGGGGCAGCTCTGGAAACACCATATATTTT.

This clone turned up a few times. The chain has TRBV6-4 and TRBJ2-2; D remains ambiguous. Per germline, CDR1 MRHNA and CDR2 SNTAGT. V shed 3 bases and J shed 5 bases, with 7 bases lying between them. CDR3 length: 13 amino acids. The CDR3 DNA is TGTGCCAGCAGTGAGTCGGTAACCGGGGAGCTGTTTTTT. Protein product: CASSESVTGELFF.

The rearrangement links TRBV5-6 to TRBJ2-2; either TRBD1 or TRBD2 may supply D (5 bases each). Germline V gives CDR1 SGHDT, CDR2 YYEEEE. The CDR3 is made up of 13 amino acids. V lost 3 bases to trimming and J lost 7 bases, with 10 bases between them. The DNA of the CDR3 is TGTGCCAGCAGCTGGGGGTCCGGCGGGGAGCTGTTTTTT. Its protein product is CASSWGSGGELFF.

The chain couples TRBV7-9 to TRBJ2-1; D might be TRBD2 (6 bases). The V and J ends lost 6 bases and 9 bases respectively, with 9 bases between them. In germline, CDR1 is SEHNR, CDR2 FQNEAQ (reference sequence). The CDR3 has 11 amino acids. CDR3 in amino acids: CASRDGGEQFF. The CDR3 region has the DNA TGTGCCAGCAGAGACGGGGGTGAGCAGTTCTTC. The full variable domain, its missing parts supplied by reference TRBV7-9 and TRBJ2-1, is DTGVSQNPRHKITKRGQNVTFRCDPISEHNRLYWYRQTLGQGPEFLTYFQNEAQLEKSRLLSDRFSAERPKGSFSTLEIQRTEQGDSAMYLCASRDGGEQFFGPGTRLTVL.